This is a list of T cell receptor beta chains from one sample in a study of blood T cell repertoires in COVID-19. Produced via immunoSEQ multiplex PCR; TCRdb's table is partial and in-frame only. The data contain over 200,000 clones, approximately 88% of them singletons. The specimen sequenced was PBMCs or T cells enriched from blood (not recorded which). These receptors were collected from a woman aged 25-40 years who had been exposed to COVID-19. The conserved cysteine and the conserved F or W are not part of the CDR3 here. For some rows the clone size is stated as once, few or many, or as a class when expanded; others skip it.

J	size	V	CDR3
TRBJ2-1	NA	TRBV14	ASSQDIAGGANEQF
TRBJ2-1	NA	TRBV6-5	ASSSLLAGGPNEQF
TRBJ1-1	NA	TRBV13	ASSHTQGITEAF
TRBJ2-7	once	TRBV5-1	ASAQRRPGSGEQY
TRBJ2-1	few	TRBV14	ASSQLGQKVNEQF
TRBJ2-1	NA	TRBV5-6	ASSLGFSPTYNEQF
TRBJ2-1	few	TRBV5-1	ASRERTTIDEQF
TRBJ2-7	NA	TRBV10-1	ASRDTSGDSYEQY
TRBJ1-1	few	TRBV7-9	ASSSRGNENTEAF
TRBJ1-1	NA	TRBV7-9	ASSPPVNTEAF
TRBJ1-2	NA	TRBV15	ATSRNQGAGGYGYT
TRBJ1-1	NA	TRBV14	ASSLKGQGDTEAF
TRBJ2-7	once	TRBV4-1	ASSLGDSRYEQY
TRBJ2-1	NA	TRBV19	ASSRTSGTYDSYNEQF
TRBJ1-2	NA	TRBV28	ASSYRATNYGYT
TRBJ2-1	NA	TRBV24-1	ATSDPSGSMNEQF
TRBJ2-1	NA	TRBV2	ASSLLGRAGNEQF
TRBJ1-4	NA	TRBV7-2	ASSLRLKNEKLF
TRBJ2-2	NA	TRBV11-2	ASRRSGTGGTGELF
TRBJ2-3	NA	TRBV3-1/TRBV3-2	ASSSRTSGSTQY
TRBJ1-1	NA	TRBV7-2	ASSLARGTDNTEAF
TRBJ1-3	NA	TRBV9	ASSVRTGNTIY
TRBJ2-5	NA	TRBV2	ASSVSRTFLKTQY
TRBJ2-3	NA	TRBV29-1	SVNRGGSSTDTQY
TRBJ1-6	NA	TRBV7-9	ASSPVQGNSPLH
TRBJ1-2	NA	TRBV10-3	AIGDRDPNYGYT
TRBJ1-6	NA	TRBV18	ASSDTGTSNSPLH
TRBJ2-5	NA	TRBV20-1	SASTGLAGVSSVTQY
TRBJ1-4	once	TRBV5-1	ASSLRQGYEKLF
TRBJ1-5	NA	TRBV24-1	ATSDPRDRTPQPQH
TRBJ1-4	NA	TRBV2	ASSYDRAEKLF
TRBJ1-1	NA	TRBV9	ASSRTAQNTEAF
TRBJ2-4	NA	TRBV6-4	ASSEYRVPQY
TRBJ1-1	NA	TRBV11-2	ASSLSLGTEAF
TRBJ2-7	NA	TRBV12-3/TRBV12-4	ASSPGRYEQY
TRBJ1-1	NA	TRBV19	ASSIDPERMNTEAF
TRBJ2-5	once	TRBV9	ASSVGGLAGGGETQY
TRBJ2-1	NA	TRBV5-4	ASSGGGNEQF
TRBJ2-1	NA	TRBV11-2	ASSLDVAGVEQF
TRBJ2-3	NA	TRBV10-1	ASSGGLAPDTQY
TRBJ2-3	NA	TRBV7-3	ASSSDATDTQY
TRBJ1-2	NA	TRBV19	ASRGTYLGYT
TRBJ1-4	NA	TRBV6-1	ASSEGSYYEKLF
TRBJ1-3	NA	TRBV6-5	ASKGTGGDTIY
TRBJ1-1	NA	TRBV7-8	ASSLGQITEAF